This TCR beta chain comes out of a study of T-cell memory formation after mild COVID-19. As for the study in general: TCR clustering was largely donor specific.

The V gene's germline CDR1 is SGHTA and CDR2 FQGNSA. V dropped 2 bases and J dropped 8; count of bases not matched to a gene: 5. The CDR3 runs 15 residues. About this clonotype: Its antigen is not known.

Libraries for TCRalpha and TCRbeta carried sample barcodes and unique molecular identifiers via 5'RACE. One entry per CDR3 protein, called by TCRdb with MiXCR from the 5' RACE reads. Found here are some 130,000 distinct CDR3 sequences, over 15% of them singletons; the top ten hold about 5.2%. Study-wide points: There was no confirmation that second-wave clones peaking on day 37 were SARS-CoV-2 specific. Chiefly within CM and EM were the contracting CD4+ clones; CD8+ ones were within EMRA.

This chain links TRBV7-2 with TRBJ2-1, with 11 bases fitting TRBD2. Sequencing was performed on PBMCs or a T cell subset sorted from them (not recorded which). The sequence was collected from a man aged 18 to 29 who had mild COVID-19 (a few samples of this study predate the infection). Cell type and time point are not known. CDR3 sequence (DNA): TGTGCCAGCAGCTTATCTAGCGGGGGGACGTATGAGCAGTTCTTC. It translates to CASSLSSGGTYEQFF. The full variable domain, in which reference TRBV7-2 and TRBJ2-1 provide the parts outside the CDR3, is GAGVSQSPSNKVTEKGKDVELRCDPISGHTALYWYRQSLGQGLEFLIYFQGNSAPDKSGLPSDRFSAERTGGSVSTLTIQRTQQEDSAVYLCASSLSSGGTYEQFFGPGTRLTVL.